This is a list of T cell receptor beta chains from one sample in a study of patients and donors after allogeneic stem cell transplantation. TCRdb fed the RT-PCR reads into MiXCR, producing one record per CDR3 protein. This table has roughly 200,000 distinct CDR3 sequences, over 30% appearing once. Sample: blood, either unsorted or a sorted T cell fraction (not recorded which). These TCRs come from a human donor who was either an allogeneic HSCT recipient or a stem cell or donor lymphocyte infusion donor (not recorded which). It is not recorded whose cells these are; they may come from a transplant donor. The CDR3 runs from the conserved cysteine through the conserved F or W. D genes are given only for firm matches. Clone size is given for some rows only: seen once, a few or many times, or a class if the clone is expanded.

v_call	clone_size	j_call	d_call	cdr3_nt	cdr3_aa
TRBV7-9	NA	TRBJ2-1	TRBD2	TGTGCCAGCAGCTTAGTACGGGGGGGCCGCTACAATGAGCAGTTCTTC	CASSLVRGGRYNEQFF
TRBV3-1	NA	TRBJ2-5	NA	TGTGCCAGCAGCCTTGGGACCGTCCAAGAGACCCAGTACTTC	CASSLGTVQETQYF
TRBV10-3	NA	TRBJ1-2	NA	TGTGCCATCAGGGTTGAGGACCGACGATCTAACTATGGCTACACCTTC	CAIRVEDRRSNYGYTF
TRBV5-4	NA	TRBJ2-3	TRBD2	TGTGCCAGCAGCTTGGCTGGTGGCGGGGGACTTGGGTCGCAGTATTTT	CASSLAGGGGLGSQYF
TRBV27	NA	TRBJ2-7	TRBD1	TGTGCCAGCAGTTTGGGGGACAGTTACGAGCAGTACTTC	CASSLGDSYEQYF
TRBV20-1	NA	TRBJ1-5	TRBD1	TGCAGTGCAAGTCGGACAGGGGCCTATAGCAATCAGCCCCAGCATTTT	CSASRTGAYSNQPQHF
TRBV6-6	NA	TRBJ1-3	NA	TGTGCCAGCAGTTACTCTCCCCTGGACCGCTCTGGAAACACCATATATTTT	CASSYSPLDRSGNTIYF
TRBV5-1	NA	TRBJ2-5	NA	TGCGCCAGCAGCTTGGTGGGACCCAAAGAGACCCAGTACTTC	CASSLVGPKETQYF
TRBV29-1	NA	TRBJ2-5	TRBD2	TGCAGCGTAGGACTAGCTGTGGAGACCCAGTACTTC	CSVGLAVETQYF
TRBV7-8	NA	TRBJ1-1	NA	TGTGCCAGCAGCCCGTGGACGGAGAACACTGAAGCTTTCTTT	CASSPWTENTEAFF
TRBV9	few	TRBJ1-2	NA	TGTGCCAGCAGCGTAGGGGGAGGTGGCTATGGCTACACCTTC	CASSVGGGGYGYTF
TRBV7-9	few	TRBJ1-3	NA	TGTGCCAGCAGCCTGATGGCCGGAAACACCATATATTTT	CASSLMAGNTIYF
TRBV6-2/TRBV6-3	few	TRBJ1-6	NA	TGTGCCAGCAGTTACGCTACAGGAGCCCATTATAATTCACCCCTCCACTTT	CASSYATGAHYNSPLHF
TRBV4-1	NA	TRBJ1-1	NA	TGCGCCAGCAGCCAAGATATGGTGGCTGAAGCTTTCTTT	CASSQDMVAEAFF
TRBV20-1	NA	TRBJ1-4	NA	TGCAGTGCTAGACAGGCCAGGGGAAGCGAAAAACTGTTTTTT	CSARQARGSEKLFF
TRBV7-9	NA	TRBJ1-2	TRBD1	TGTGCCAGCAGCTTGGACAGGCCGAATGGCTACACCTTC	CASSLDRPNGYTF
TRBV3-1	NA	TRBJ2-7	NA	TGTGCCAGCAGCCAATATGGGCACAGGGACTACGAGCAGTACTTC	CASSQYGHRDYEQYF
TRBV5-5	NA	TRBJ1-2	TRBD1	TGTGCCAGCAGCGATCAACAGGGGGTAGATAACTATGGCTACACCTTC	CASSDQQGVDNYGYTF
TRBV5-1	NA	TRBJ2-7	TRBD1	TGCGCCAGCAGCACCGGACAGGGACACGAGCAGTACTTC	CASSTGQGHEQYF
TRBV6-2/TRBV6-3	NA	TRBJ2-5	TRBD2	TGTGCCAGCACCACGGGGCTAGCGGTTCAAGAGACCCAGTACTTC	CASTTGLAVQETQYF
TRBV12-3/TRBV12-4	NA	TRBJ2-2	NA	TGTGCCAGCAAAAAGGCTAGGGGGGACACCGGGGAGCTGTTTTTT	CASKKARGDTGELFF
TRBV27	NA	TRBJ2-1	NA	TGTGCCAGCAGTTTTAGGGGCAATAGTTACAATGAGCAGTTCTTC	CASSFRGNSYNEQFF
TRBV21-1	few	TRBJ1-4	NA	TGTGCCAGCAGCAAAGAGACAGGGTGGCACGAAAAACTGTTTTTT	CASSKETGWHEKLFF
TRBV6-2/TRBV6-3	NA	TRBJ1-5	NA	TGTGCCAGCAGTTCTGCACGGGTAGAGCCCCAGCATTTT	CASSSARVEPQHF
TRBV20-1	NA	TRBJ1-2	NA	TGCAGTCCAGCGGGGCCCGGCAGCCTAAAAGCTAACTATGGCTACACCTTC	CSPAGPGSLKANYGYTF
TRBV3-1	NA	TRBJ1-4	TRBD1	TGTGCCAGCCACAGGGGAGGGGAAAAACTGTTTTTT	CASHRGGEKLFF
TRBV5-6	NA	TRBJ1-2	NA	TGTGCCAGCACCCTGGGCCCCTTTAACTATGGCTACACCTTC	CASTLGPFNYGYTF
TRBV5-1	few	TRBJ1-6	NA	TGCGCCAGCAGCGACACGGGGCAAGACGGTTCACCCCTCCACTTT	CASSDTGQDGSPLHF
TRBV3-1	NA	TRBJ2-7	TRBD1	TGTGCCAGCAGCCAAGATGGACAGGCCCCCTACGAGCAGTACTTC	CASSQDGQAPYEQYF
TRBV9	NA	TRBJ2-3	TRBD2	TGTGCCAGCAGCGTATCGGGGAGGGGCACAGATACGCAGTATTTT	CASSVSGRGTDTQYF
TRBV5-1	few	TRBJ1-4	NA	TGCGCCAGCAGTACCGGGACACATAATGAAAAACTGTTTTTT	CASSTGTHNEKLFF
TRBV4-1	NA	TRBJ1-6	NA	TGCGCCAGCAGCCAAGATTTGTCCCTCCACTTT	CASSQDLSLHF
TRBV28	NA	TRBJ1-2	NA	TGTGCCTCGGGGCGGGCTGGCCGCTATGGCTACACCTTC	CASGRAGRYGYTF
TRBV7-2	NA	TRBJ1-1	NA	TGTGCCAGCAGCTTACGTTTAAGGGATGGCCCTGAAGCTTTCTTT	CASSLRLRDGPEAFF
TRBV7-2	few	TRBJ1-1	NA	TGTGCCAGCAGCTTAGGCCCGAGGATGGAGGGAAGAATCACTGAAGCTTTCTTT	CASSLGPRMEGRITEAFF
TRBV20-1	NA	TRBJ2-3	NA	TGCAGTGCTCCGATTCTAAGCACAGATACGCAGTATTTT	CSAPILSTDTQYF
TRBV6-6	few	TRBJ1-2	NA	TGTGCCAGCAGAGCCGGGACGGATCCTAACTATGGCTACACCTTC	CASRAGTDPNYGYTF
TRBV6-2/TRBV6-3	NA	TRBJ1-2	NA	TGTGCCAGCAGTTACTCGGCAGGGCTCGAAAACTATGGCTACACCTTC	CASSYSAGLENYGYTF
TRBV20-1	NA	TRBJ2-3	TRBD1	TGCAGTGCTCCTGACAACAGGGGTAATTCAGATACGCAGTATTTT	CSAPDNRGNSDTQYF
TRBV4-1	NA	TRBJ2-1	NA	TGCGCCAGCAGCCCAGGGGACACCTCATGGGAGCAGTTCTTC	CASSPGDTSWEQFF
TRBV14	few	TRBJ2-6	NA	TGTGCCAGCAGCCAAGAACTCCCATGGACGTCTGGGGCCAACGTCCTGACTTTC	CASSQELPWTSGANVLTF
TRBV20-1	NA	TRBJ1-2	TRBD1	TGCAGTGCTAGAGAGACAGGGGAGGACTATGGCTACACCTTC	CSARETGEDYGYTF
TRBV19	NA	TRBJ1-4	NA	TGTGCCACTAGACTCGACAGCGTCTATGAAAAACTGTTTTTT	CATRLDSVYEKLFF
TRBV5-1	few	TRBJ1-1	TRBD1	TGCGCCAGCAGCCGACAGGGTTCGTCCACTGAAGCTTTCTTT	CASSRQGSSTEAFF
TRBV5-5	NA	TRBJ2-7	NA	TGTGCCAGCAGCTCCCCCGATTCGTACGAGAAGTACTTC	CASSSPDSYEKYF
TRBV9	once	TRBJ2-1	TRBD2	TGTGCCAGCACCCCAAAGGGGAGCGGGGGGAAGTTCTTC	CASTPKGSGGKFF
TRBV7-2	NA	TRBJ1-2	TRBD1	TGTGCCAGCAGCCCGGACCCACAGGGGGTAGGTGGCTACACCTTC	CASSPDPQGVGGYTF
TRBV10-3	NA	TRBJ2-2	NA	TGTGCCATCAGTAAAGGGGTTGGCGGGGAGCTGTTTTTT	CAISKGVGGELFF
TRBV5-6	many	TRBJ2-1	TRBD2	TGTGCCAGCATCAGACTAGCGGGGCACAATGAGCAGTTCTTC	CASIRLAGHNEQFF
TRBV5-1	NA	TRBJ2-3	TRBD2	TGCGCCAGCAGCCCGTTTCGGCGTGGGGACTACACAGATACGCAGTATTTT	CASSPFRRGDYTDTQYF
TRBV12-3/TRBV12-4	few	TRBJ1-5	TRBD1	TGTGCCAGCAGCTGGGACAGGCGGAATCAGCCCCAGCATTTT	CASSWDRRNQPQHF
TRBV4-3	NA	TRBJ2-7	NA	TGCGCCAGCAGCAAACAATCGGCAAGCTCCTACGAGCAGTACTTC	CASSKQSASSYEQYF
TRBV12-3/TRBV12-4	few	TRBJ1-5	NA	TGTGCCAGCAGTTTAGAGGGCGGACAGAATCAGCCCCAGCATTTT	CASSLEGGQNQPQHF
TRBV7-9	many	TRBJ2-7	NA	TGTGCCAGCAGCTTCAGGACAACCACAACCTACGAGCAGTACTTC	CASSFRTTTTYEQYF
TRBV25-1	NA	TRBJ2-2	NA	TGTGCCAGCAGTGCGCCGGGGATGAACACCGGGGAGCTGTTTTTT	CASSAPGMNTGELFF